These T cell receptor beta chains were read from a single sample in a study of PD-1 blockade in classical Hodgkin lymphoma. The repertoire was sequenced with immunoSEQ multiplex PCR; TCRdb's copy has only in-frame clones and lacks some. The table has 31,000 or so clones, 85% seen once. Sample: CD4+ T cells from blood, taken at baseline. The receptors come from a human donor with classical Hodgkin lymphoma. CDR3s include the opening cysteine and the closing phenylalanine or tryptophan. D genes are given only for firm matches. Clone size appears in some rows only: once, few, many, or a class for an expanded clone.

clone size: .
J gene: TRBJ1-2
V gene: TRBV7-9
D gene: TRBD1
CDR3 DNA: TGTGCCAGCAGCTTAGGGCAGACAGGGGTAGGCTACACCTTC
CDR3 protein: CASSLGQTGVGYTF

clone size: .
J gene: TRBJ2-2
V gene: TRBV2
D gene: .
CDR3 DNA: TGTGCCAGCAGCGTCCTGGGTAGCACCGGGGAGCTGTTTTTT
CDR3 protein: CASSVLGSTGELFF

clone size: .
J gene: TRBJ1-3
V gene: TRBV4-1
D gene: .
CDR3 DNA: TGCGCCAGCAGCCAAGAAGGATTGGGGCGGAGCTCTGGAAACACCATATATTTT
CDR3 protein: CASSQEGLGRSSGNTIYF

clone size: .
J gene: TRBJ2-1
V gene: TRBV27
D gene: TRBD2
CDR3 DNA: TGTGCCAGCACCCATACTAGCGGACCCCTCTCCAATGAGCAGTTCTTC
CDR3 protein: CASTHTSGPLSNEQFF

clone size: .
J gene: TRBJ2-2
V gene: TRBV25-1
D gene: TRBD2
CDR3 DNA: TGTGCCAGCAGTGAAGGTCGAGCGGGAGGACGGACCGGGGAGCTGTTTTTT
CDR3 protein: CASSEGRAGGRTGELFF

clone size: .
J gene: TRBJ2-4
V gene: TRBV20-1
D gene: .
CDR3 DNA: TGCAGCCCTAGCGCCGAAAACATTCAGTACTTC
CDR3 protein: CSPSAENIQYF

clone size: once
J gene: TRBJ2-2
V gene: TRBV7-2
D gene: TRBD1
CDR3 DNA: TGTGCCAGCAGCGGCCCGGGGACAGGGCTAACAGGGGAGCTGTTTTTT
CDR3 protein: CASSGPGTGLTGELFF

clone size: .
J gene: TRBJ2-2
V gene: TRBV19
D gene: TRBD1
CDR3 DNA: TGTGCCAGCTGGGGACAGGGGTACACCGGGGAGCTGTTTTTT
CDR3 protein: CASWGQGYTGELFF

clone size: .
J gene: TRBJ1-1
V gene: TRBV19
D gene: .
CDR3 DNA: TGTGCCAGTAGTATAGATGGAAGGGGTAGAACTGAAGCTTTCTTT
CDR3 protein: CASSIDGRGRTEAFF

clone size: .
J gene: TRBJ2-1
V gene: TRBV28
D gene: .
CDR3 DNA: TGTGCCAGCGAGGGTCGGGTGGGTAGTGGATCCCACAATGAGCAGTTCTTC
CDR3 protein: CASEGRVGSGSHNEQFF

clone size: .
J gene: TRBJ2-3
V gene: TRBV28
D gene: .
CDR3 DNA: TGTGCCAGCAGCCGGGTTCAGGCTGTAGATACGCAGTATTTT
CDR3 protein: CASSRVQAVDTQYF

clone size: .
J gene: TRBJ2-5
V gene: TRBV28
D gene: TRBD1
CDR3 DNA: TGTGCCAGCAGCTTGGACAGGGGGCGGTCCGGGGAGACCCAGTACTTC
CDR3 protein: CASSLDRGRSGETQYF

clone size: .
J gene: TRBJ2-2
V gene: TRBV10-3
D gene: TRBD2
CDR3 DNA: TGTGCCATCAGTGAGTTCGGACTAGCGGGAGGGCCCTCGAGGGCCGGGGAGCTGTTTTTT
CDR3 protein: CAISEFGLAGGPSRAGELFF

clone size: .
J gene: TRBJ1-4
V gene: TRBV7-2
D gene: TRBD1
CDR3 DNA: TGTGCCAGCAGCTTAGTTGGACAGGGGGCAACTAATGAAAAACTGTTTTTT
CDR3 protein: CASSLVGQGATNEKLFF

clone size: .
J gene: TRBJ2-1
V gene: TRBV5-4
D gene: TRBD1
CDR3 DNA: TGTGCCAGCAGCATGATTGCAGGGGGCATTGATGAGCAGTTCTTC
CDR3 protein: CASSMIAGGIDEQFF

clone size: once
J gene: TRBJ1-2
V gene: TRBV5-1
D gene: .
CDR3 DNA: TGCGCCAGCAAATCGGGACCTATAGGGAAATTCTATGGCTACACCTTC
CDR3 protein: CASKSGPIGKFYGYTF

clone size: .
J gene: TRBJ2-3
V gene: TRBV5-1
D gene: TRBD2
CDR3 DNA: TGCGCCAGCAGCTTTCGACAAGCGGGGAGCACAGATACGCAGTATTTT
CDR3 protein: CASSFRQAGSTDTQYF

clone size: .
J gene: TRBJ1-1
V gene: TRBV5-4
D gene: .
CDR3 DNA: TGTGCCAGCAGCTCGACAGGACTCGCCCAAGGCACTGAAGCTTTCTTT
CDR3 protein: CASSSTGLAQGTEAFF

clone size: .
J gene: TRBJ1-1
V gene: TRBV11-3
D gene: .
CDR3 DNA: TGTGCTAGCAGATGGGAACGGACCATGAACACTGAAGCTTTCTTT
CDR3 protein: CASRWERTMNTEAFF

clone size: .
J gene: TRBJ2-7
V gene: TRBV11-2
D gene: .
CDR3 DNA: TGTGCCAGCAGCCCGGGTGTGGGGAGCTACTACGAGCAGTACTTC
CDR3 protein: CASSPGVGSYYEQYF

clone size: .
J gene: TRBJ1-2
V gene: TRBV2
D gene: .
CDR3 DNA: TGTGCCAGCAGTGTCTCCCCTCCTACAGGGTATGGCTACACCTTC
CDR3 protein: CASSVSPPTGYGYTF

clone size: .
J gene: TRBJ2-1
V gene: TRBV7-9
D gene: .
CDR3 DNA: TGTGCCAGCAGCTTACCACTAGAAACGGGACCTTACAATGAGCAGTTCTTC
CDR3 protein: CASSLPLETGPYNEQFF

clone size: .
J gene: TRBJ2-7
V gene: TRBV21-1
D gene: .
CDR3 DNA: TGTGCCAGCAGCAATAACTATAGCGGGAGCTCCTACGAGCAGTACTTC
CDR3 protein: CASSNNYSGSSYEQYF

clone size: .
J gene: TRBJ1-5
V gene: TRBV10-3
D gene: TRBD1
CDR3 DNA: TGTGCCATCAGTGAGGGACAGGCAGAAAATCAGCCCCAGCATTTT
CDR3 protein: CAISEGQAENQPQHF

clone size: .
J gene: TRBJ2-1
V gene: TRBV5-1
D gene: TRBD2
CDR3 DNA: TGCGCCAGCAGCTTGGTAGTAGCGGGAGGGCCTGGGGATGAGCAGTTCTTC
CDR3 protein: CASSLVVAGGPGDEQFF

clone size: .
J gene: TRBJ2-7
V gene: TRBV4-3
D gene: TRBD1
CDR3 DNA: TGCGCCAGCAGCCCGGGACAGGGGGGGACTCACGAGCAGTACTTC
CDR3 protein: CASSPGQGGTHEQYF

clone size: .
J gene: TRBJ1-5
V gene: TRBV27
D gene: .
CDR3 DNA: TGTGCCAGCAGTTTGCGAAGGGTGGGCAATCAGCCCCAGCATTTT
CDR3 protein: CASSLRRVGNQPQHF

clone size: .
J gene: TRBJ1-3
V gene: TRBV6-1
D gene: .
CDR3 DNA: TGTGCCAGCAGTGAACGAACAGTCTCTGGAAACACCATATATTTT
CDR3 protein: CASSERTVSGNTIYF

clone size: .
J gene: TRBJ1-3
V gene: TRBV19
D gene: .
CDR3 DNA: TGTGCCAGTATGGGGACCACAAGCGGAAACACCATATATTTT
CDR3 protein: CASMGTTSGNTIYF

clone size: few
J gene: TRBJ2-7
V gene: TRBV10-1
D gene: TRBD1
CDR3 DNA: TGCGCCAGCAGCCAGACCGGGACAGGGAACTACGAGCAGTACTTC
CDR3 protein: CASSQTGTGNYEQYF

clone size: .
J gene: TRBJ2-2
V gene: TRBV18
D gene: .
CDR3 DNA: TGTGCCAGCTCAAGGGCTTTGGGCGGCACCGGGGAGCTGTTTTTT
CDR3 protein: CASSRALGGTGELFF

clone size: .
J gene: TRBJ2-3
V gene: TRBV7-9
D gene: TRBD2
CDR3 DNA: TGTGCCAGCAGCTTAACTAGCGCTACAGATACGCAGTATTTT
CDR3 protein: CASSLTSATDTQYF

clone size: .
J gene: TRBJ2-1
V gene: TRBV2
D gene: TRBD2
CDR3 DNA: TGTGCCAGCAGTGACGAAGCGGGAGCGTACAATGAGCAGTTCTTC
CDR3 protein: CASSDEAGAYNEQFF

clone size: .
J gene: TRBJ1-4
V gene: TRBV2
D gene: TRBD1
CDR3 DNA: TGTGCCAGCAGTTCTTTACAGGGGAATGGGGAAAAACTGTTTTTT
CDR3 protein: CASSSLQGNGEKLFF

clone size: .
J gene: TRBJ2-5
V gene: TRBV9
D gene: .
CDR3 DNA: TGTGCCAGCAGCGGCCAGGCCCAGGTGGCAGGGACCCAGTACTTC
CDR3 protein: CASSGQAQVAGTQYF

clone size: few
J gene: TRBJ2-7
V gene: TRBV10-3
D gene: .
CDR3 DNA: TGTGCCATCAGTAAAACAGGGACCTACGAGCAGTACTTC
CDR3 protein: CAISKTGTYEQYF

clone size: .
J gene: TRBJ2-7
V gene: TRBV20-1
D gene: TRBD2
CDR3 DNA: TGCAGTGCTAGACCGGGACTAGCGACAATCTTC
CDR3 protein: CSARPGLATIF

clone size: .
J gene: TRBJ1-1
V gene: TRBV2
D gene: .
CDR3 DNA: TGTGCCAGCAGAGCCCTACAGGGAGTCACTGAAGCTTTCTTT
CDR3 protein: CASRALQGVTEAFF

clone size: .
J gene: TRBJ2-1
V gene: TRBV15
D gene: TRBD2
CDR3 DNA: TGTGCCACCAGCAGAGGTTCGGTAGCGGGAGACAATGAGCAGTTCTTC
CDR3 protein: CATSRGSVAGDNEQFF

clone size: .
J gene: TRBJ2-1
V gene: TRBV7-9
D gene: .
CDR3 DNA: TGTGCCAGCAGCTTATTCCCCGACAATGAGCAGTTCTTC
CDR3 protein: CASSLFPDNEQFF

clone size: .
J gene: TRBJ1-5
V gene: TRBV5-1
D gene: TRBD1
CDR3 DNA: TGCGCCAGCAGCACCGGACAGGGCGGCAATCAGCCCCAGCATTTT
CDR3 protein: CASSTGQGGNQPQHF

clone size: .
J gene: TRBJ2-5
V gene: TRBV7-8
D gene: .
CDR3 DNA: TGTGCCAGCAGCCCGGGACGGACACAAGAGACCCAGTACTTC
CDR3 protein: CASSPGRTQETQYF

clone size: .
J gene: TRBJ1-5
V gene: TRBV30
D gene: .
CDR3 DNA: TGTGCCTGGACCAAAGGCAGCAATCAGCCCCAGCATTTT
CDR3 protein: CAWTKGSNQPQHF